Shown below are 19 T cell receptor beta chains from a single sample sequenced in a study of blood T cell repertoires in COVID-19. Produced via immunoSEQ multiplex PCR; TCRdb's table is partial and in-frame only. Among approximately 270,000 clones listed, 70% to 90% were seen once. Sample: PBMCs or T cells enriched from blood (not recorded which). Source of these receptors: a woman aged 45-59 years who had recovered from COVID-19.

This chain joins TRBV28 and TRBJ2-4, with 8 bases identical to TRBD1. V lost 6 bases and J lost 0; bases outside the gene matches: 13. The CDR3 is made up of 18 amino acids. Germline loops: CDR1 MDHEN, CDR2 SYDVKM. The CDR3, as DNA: TGTGCCAGCAGGGCAGGGGGCGCATTGGGAGCAGCCAAAAACATTCAGTACTTC. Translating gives CASRAGGALGAAKNIQYF.

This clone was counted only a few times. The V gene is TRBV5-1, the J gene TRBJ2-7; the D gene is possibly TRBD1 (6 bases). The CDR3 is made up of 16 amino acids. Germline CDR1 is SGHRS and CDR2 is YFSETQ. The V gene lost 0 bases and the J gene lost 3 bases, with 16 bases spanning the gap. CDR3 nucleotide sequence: TGCGCCAGCAGCTTGGTCCAGGGACAAGAATTCTACGAGCAGTACTTC. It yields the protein CASSLVQGQEFYEQYF.

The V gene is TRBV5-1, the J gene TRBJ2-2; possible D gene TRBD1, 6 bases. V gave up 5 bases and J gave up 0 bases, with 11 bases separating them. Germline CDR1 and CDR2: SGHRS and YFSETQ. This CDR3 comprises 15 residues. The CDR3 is CASRLGQTNTGELFF. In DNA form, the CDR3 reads TGCGCCAGCAGGCTAGGACAGACGAACACCGGGGAGCTGTTTTTT.

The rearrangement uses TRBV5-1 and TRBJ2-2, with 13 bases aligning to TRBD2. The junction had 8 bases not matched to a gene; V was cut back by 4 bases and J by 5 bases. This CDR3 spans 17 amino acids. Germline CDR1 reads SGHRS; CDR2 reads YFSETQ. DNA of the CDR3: TGCGCCAGCAGCCGGGGACTAGCGGGGACTGGGACCGGGGAGCTGTTTTTT. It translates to CASSRGLAGTGTGELFF.

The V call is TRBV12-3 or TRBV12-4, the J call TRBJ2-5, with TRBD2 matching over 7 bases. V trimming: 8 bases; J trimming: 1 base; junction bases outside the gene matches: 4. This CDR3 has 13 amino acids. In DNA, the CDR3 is TGTGCCAGCTCCAGGACTAGCCAAGAGACCCAGTACTTC. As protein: CASSRTSQETQYF.

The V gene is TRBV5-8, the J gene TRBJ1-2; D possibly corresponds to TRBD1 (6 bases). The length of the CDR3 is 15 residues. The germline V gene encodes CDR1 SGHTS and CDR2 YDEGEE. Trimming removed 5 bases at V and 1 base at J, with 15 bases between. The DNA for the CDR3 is TGTGCCAGCAGTTGGGGGGGCAGCGTTAACTATGGCTACACCTTC. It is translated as CASSWGGSVNYGYTF.

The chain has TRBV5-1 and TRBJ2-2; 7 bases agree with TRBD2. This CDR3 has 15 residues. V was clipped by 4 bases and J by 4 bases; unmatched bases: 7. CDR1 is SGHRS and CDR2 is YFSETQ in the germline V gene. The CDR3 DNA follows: TGCGCCAGCAGCACCGGTGCTAGCGGCACCGGGGAGCTGTTTTTT. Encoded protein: CASSTGASGTGELFF.

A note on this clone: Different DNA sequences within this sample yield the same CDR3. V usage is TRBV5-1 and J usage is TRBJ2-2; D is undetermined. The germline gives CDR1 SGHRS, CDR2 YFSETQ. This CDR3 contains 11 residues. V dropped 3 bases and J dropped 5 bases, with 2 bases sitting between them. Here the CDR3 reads CASSSTGELFF. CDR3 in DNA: TGCGCCAGCAGCTCGACCGGGGAGCTGTTTTTT.

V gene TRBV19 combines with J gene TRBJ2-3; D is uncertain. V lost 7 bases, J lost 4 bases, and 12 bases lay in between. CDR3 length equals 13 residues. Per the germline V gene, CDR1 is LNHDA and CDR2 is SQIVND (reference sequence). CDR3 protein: CASTRRSSDTQYF. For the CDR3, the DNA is TGTGCCAGTACTAGACGATCGTCAGATACGCAGTATTTT.

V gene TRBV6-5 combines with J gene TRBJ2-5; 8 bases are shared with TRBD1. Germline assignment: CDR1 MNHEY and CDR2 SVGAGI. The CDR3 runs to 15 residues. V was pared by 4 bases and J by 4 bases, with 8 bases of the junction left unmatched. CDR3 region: CASSWAGTGGETQYF. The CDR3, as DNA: TGTGCCAGCAGTTGGGCCGGGACAGGAGGAGAGACCCAGTACTTC.

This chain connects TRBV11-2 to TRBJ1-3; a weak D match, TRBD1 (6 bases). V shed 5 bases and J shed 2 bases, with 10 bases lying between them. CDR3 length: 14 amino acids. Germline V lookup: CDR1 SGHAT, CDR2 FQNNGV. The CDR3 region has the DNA TGTGCCAGCAGCCTCCACAGGGCTGGAAACACCATATATTTT. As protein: CASSLHRAGNTIYF.

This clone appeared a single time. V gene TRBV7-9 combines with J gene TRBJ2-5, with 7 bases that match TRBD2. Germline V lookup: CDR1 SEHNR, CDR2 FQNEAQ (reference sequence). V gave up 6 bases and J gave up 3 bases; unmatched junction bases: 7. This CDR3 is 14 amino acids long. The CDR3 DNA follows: TGTGCCAGCAGGACAAGGGCGGGGGAAGAGACCCAGTACTTC. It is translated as CASRTRAGEETQYF.

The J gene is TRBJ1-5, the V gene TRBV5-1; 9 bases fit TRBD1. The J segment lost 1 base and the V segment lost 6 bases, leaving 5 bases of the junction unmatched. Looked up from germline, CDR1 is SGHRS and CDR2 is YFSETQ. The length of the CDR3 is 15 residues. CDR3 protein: CASKRDRGSNQPQHF. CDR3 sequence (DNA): TGCGCCAGCAAGCGCGACAGGGGGAGCAATCAGCCCCAGCATTTT.

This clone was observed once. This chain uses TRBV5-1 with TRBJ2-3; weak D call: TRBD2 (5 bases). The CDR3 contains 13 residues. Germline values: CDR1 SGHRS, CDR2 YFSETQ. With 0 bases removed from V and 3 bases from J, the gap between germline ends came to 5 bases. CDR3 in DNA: TGCGCCAGCAGCTTGGCGGGGACAGATACGCAGTATTTT. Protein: CASSLAGTDTQYF.

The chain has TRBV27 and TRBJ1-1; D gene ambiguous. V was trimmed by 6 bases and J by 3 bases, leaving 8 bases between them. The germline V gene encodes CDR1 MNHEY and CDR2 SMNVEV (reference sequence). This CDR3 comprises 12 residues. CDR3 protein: CASRRGYTEAFF. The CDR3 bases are TGTGCCAGCAGAAGAGGGTACACTGAAGCTTTCTTT.

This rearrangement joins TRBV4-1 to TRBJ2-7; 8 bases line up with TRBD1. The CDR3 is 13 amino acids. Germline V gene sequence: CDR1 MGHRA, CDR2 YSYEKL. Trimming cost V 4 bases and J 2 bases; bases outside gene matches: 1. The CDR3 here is CASSLDRAYEQYF. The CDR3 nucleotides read TGCGCCAGCAGCCTGGACAGGGCCTACGAGCAGTACTTC.

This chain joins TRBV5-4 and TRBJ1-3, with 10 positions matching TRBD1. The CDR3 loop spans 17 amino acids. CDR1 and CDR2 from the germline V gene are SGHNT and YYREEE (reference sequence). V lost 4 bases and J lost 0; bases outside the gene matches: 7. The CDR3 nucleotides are TGTGCCAGCAGCCTCCCGGGACAGGGGCCCTCTGGAAACACCATATATTTT. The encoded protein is CASSLPGQGPSGNTIYF. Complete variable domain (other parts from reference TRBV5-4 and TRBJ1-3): ETGVTQSPTHLIKTRGQQVTLRCSSQSGHNTVSWYQQALGQGPQFIFQYYREEENGRGNFPPRFSGLQFPNYSSELNVNALELDDSALYLCASSLPGQGPSGNTIYFGEGSWLTVV.

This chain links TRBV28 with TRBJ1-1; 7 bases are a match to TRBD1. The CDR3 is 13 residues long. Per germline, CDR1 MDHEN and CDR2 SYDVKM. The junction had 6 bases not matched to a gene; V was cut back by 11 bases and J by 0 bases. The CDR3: CAWAGTVNTEAFF. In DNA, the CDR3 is TGTGCCTGGGCCGGGACAGTGAACACTGAAGCTTTCTTT.

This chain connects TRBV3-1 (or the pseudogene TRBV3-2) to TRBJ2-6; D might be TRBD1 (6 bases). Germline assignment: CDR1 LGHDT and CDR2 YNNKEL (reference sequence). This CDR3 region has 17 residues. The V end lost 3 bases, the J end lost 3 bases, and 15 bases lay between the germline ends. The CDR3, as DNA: TGTGCCAGCAGCCATATCCGACAGGTCTATGGGGCCAACGTCCTGACTTTC. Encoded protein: CASSHIRQVYGANVLTF.